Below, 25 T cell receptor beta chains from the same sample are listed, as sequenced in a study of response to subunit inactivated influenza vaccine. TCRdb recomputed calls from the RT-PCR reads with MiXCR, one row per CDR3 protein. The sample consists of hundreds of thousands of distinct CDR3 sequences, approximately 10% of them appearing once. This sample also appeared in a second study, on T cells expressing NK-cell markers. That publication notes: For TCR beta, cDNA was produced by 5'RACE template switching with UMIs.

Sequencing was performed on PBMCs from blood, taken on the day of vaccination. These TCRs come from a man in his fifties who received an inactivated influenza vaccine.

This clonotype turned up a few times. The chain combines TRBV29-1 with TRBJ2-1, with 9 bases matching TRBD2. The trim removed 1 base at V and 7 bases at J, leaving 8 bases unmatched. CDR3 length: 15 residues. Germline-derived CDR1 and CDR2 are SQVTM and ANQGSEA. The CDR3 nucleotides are TGCAGCGTTGAAGCGGCGGGAGGGCCCTGGAATGAGCAGTTCTTC. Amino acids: CSVEAAGGPWNEQFF.

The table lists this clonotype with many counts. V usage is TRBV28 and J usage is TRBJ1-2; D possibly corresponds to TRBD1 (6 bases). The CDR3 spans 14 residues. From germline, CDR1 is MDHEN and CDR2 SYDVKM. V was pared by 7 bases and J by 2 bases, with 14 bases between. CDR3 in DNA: TGTGCCAGCAAACCAGGGACACCGAACTATGGCTACACCTTC. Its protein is CASKPGTPNYGYTF.

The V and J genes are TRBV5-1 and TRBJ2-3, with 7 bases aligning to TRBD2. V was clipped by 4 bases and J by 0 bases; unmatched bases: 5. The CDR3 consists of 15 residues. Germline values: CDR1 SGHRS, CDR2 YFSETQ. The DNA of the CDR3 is TGCGCCAGCAGCGGTAGCGGGCCCAGCACAGATACGCAGTATTTT. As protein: CASSGSGPSTDTQYF. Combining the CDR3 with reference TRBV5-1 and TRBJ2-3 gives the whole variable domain KAGVTQTPRYLIKTRGQQVTLSCSPISGHRSVSWYQQTPGQGLQFLFEYFSETQRNKGNFPGRFSGRQFSNSRSEMNVSTLELGDSALYLCASSGSGPSTDTQYFGPGTRLTVL.

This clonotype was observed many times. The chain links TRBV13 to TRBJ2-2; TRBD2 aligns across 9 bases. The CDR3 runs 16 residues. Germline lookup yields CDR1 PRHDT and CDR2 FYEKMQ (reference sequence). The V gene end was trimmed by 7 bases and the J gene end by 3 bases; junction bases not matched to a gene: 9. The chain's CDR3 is CASTRGSGRHTGELFF. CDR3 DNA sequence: TGTGCCAGCACCCGGGGGAGCGGGAGGCACACCGGGGAGCTGTTTTTT.

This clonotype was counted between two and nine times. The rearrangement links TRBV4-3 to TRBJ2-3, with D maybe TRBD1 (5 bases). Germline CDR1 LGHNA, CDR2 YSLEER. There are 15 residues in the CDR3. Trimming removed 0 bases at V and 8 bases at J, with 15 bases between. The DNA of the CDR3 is TGCGCCAGCAGCCAAGATCAGGGCCTCACGGGTACGCAGTATTTT. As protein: CASSQDQGLTGTQYF.

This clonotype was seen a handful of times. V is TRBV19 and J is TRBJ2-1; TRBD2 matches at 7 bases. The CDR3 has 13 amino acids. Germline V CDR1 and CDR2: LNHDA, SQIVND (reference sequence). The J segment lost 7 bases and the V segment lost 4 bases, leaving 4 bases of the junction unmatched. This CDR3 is CASSREGRNEQFF. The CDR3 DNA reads TGTGCCAGTAGTAGGGAGGGGAGGAATGAGCAGTTCTTC. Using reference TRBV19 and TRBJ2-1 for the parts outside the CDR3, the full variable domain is DGGITQSPKYLFRKEGQNVTLSCEQNLNHDAMYWYRQDPGQGLRLIYYSQIVNDFQKGDIAEGYSVSREKKESFPLTVTSAQKNPTAFYLCASSREGRNEQFFGPGTRLTVL.

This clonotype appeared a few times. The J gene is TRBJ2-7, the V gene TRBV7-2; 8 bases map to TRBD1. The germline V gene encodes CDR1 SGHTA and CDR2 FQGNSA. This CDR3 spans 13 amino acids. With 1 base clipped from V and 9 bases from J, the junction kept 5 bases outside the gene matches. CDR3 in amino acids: CASSLGTGSGQYF. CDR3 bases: TGTGCCAGCAGCTTAGGGACAGGGTCAGGGCAGTACTTC.

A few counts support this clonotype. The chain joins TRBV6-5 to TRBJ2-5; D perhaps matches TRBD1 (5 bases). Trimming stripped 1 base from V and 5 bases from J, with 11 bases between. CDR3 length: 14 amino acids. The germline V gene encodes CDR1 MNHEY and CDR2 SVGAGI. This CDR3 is CASSYYGAVETQYF. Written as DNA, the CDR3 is TGTGCCAGCAGTTACTATGGGGCCGTGGAGACCCAGTACTTC.

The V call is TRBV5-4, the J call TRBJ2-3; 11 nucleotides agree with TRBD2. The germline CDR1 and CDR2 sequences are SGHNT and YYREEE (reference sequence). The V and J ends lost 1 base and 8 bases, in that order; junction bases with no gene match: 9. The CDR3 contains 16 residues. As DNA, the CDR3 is TGTGCCAGCAGCTTGTTTAGCGGGGGGGCCGTTAGTACGCAGTATTTT. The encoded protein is CASSLFSGGAVSTQYF.

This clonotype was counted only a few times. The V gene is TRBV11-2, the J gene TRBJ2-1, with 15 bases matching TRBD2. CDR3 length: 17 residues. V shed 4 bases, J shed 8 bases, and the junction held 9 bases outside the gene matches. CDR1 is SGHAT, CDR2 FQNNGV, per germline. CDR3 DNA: TGTGCCAGCAGCTCCGTCGGACTAGCGGGAGGGCGGGATGAGCAGTTCTTC. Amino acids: CASSSVGLAGGRDEQFF.

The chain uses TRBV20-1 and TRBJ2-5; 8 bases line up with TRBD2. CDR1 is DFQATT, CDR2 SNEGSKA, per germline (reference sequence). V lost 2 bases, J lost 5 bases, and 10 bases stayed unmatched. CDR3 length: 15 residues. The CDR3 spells CSARPLTSAIETQYF. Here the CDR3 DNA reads TGCAGTGCTAGACCCCTGACTAGCGCGATCGAGACCCAGTACTTC.

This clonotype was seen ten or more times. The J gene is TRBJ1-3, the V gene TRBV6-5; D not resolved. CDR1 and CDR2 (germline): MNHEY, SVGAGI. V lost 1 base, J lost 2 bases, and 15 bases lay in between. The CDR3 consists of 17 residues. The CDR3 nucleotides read TGTGCCAGCAGTTACTTCGCCGGGCGAGGACCTGGAAACACCATATATTTT. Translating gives CASSYFAGRGPGNTIYF.

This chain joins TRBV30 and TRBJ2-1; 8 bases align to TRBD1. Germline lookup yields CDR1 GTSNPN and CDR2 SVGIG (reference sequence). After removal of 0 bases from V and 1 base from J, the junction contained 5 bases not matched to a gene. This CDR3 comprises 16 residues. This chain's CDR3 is CAWSVLDRVSYNEQFF. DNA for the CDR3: TGTGCCTGGAGTGTATTGGACAGGGTATCCTACAATGAGCAGTTCTTC. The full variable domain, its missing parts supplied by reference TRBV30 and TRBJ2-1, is SQTIHQWPATLVQPVGSPLSLECTVEGTSNPNLYWYRQAAGRGLQLLFYSVGIGQISSEVPQNLSASRPQDRQFILSSKKLLLSDSGFYLCAWSVLDRVSYNEQFFGPGTRLTVL.

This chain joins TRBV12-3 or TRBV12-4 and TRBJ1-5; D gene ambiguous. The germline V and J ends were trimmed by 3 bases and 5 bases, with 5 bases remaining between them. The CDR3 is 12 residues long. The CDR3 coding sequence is TGTGCCAGCAGTTTTCTGGATCAGCCCCAGCATTTT. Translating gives CASSFLDQPQHF.

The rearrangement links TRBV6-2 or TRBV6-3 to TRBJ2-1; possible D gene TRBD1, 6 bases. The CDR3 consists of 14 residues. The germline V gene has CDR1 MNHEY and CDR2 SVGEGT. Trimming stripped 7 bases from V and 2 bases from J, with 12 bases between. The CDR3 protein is CASNEGVTYNEQFF. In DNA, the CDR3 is TGTGCCAGCAACGAGGGGGTAACCTACAATGAGCAGTTCTTC.

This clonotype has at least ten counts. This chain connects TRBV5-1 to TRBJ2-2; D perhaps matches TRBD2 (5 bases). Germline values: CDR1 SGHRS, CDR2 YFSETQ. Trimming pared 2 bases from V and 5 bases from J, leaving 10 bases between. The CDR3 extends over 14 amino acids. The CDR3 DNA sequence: TGCGCCAGCAGCTTCCGGACTTCTACCGGGGAGCTGTTTTTT. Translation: CASSFRTSTGELFF. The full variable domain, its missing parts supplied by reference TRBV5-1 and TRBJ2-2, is KAGVTQTPRYLIKTRGQQVTLSCSPISGHRSVSWYQQTPGQGLQFLFEYFSETQRNKGNFPGRFSGRQFSNSRSEMNVSTLELGDSALYLCASSFRTSTGELFFGEGSRLTVL.

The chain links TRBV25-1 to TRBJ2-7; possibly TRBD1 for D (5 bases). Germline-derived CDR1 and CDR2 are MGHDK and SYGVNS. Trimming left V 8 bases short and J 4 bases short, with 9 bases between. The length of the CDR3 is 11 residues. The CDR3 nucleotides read TGTGCCAGCCTTACAGGATACGAGCAGTACTTC. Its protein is CASLTGYEQYF.

The CDR3 protein is CASDRAPYGYTF. DNA for the CDR3: TGCGCCAGTGACAGGGCGCCCTATGGCTACACCTTC. The V gene is TRBV10-2, the J gene TRBJ1-2; 7 bases fit TRBD1. The germline gives CDR1 WSHSY, CDR2 SAAADI. The V and J ends lost 9 bases and 4 bases, in that order; junction bases with no gene match: 5. CDR3 length: 12 residues.

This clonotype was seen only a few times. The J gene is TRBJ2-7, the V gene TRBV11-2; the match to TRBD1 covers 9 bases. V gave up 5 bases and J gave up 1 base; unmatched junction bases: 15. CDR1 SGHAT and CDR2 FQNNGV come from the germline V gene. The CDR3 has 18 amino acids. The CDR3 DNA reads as TGTGCCAGCAGCCCCCTTACCGGGACAGGGATCTCATCCTACGAGCAGTACTTC. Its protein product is CASSPLTGTGISSYEQYF.

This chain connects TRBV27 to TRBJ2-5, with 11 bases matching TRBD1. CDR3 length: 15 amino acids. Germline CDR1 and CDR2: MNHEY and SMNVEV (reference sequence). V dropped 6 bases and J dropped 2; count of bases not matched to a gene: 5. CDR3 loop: CASRVRDRGQETQYF. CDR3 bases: TGTGCCAGCAGAGTCCGGGACAGGGGGCAAGAGACCCAGTACTTC.

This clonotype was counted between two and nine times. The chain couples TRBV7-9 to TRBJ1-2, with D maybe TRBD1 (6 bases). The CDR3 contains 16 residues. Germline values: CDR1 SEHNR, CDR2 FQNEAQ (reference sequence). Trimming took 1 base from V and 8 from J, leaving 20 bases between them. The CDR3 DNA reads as TGTGCCAGCAGCTTAGGGGGGCCTCAGGGAATATACGGCTACACCTTC. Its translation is CASSLGGPQGIYGYTF.

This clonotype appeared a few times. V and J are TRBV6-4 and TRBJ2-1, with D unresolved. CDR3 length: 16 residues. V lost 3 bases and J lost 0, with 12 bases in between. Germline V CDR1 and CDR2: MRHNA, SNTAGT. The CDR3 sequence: CASSEGLGGSYNEQFF. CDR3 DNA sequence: TGTGCCAGCAGTGAAGGGCTGGGCGGCTCCTACAATGAGCAGTTCTTC.

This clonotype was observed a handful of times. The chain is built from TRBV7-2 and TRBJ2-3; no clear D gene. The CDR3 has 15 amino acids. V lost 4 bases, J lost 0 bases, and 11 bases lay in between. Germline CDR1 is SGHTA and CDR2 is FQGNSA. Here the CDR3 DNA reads TGTGCCAGCAGCTCGGGCCCCCATAGCACAGATACGCAGTATTTT. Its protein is CASSSGPHSTDTQYF.

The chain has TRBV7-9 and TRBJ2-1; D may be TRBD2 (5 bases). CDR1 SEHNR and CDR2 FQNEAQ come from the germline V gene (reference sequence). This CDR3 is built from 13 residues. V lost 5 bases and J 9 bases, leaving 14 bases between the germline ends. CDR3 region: CASSPVAKLEQFF. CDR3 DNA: TGTGCCAGCAGCCCAGTAGCGAAGCTTGAGCAGTTCTTC.

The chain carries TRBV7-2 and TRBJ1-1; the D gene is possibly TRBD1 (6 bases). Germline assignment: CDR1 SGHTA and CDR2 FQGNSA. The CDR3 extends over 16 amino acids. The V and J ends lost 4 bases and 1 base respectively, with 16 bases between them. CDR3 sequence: CASSSTGRARNTEAFF. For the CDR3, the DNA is TGTGCCAGCAGCTCAACAGGGCGAGCTCGGAACACTGAAGCTTTCTTT.